This TCR beta chain comes out of a study of circulating and synovial CD4+ cells in juvenile arthritis. Patients with active juvenile idiopathic arthritis donated these samples. Repertoires were generated with immunoSEQ multiplex PCR, while TCRdb's copy carries only in-frame clones and drops some. This table has approximately 31,000 clones, about 95% appearing once. With regard to this clone: The antigen remains unidentified.

Overall study results and limits: Traditional Vbeta family usage analysis missed the pathogenic-like versus bulk difference. These blood cells shared more CDR3 sequences with synovium than bulk blood. T cell genome counts differed by at least an order of magnitude between CPL and CD4 samples.

The CDR3 spans 15 residues. Germline CDR1 is MNHNY and CDR2 is SVGAGI (reference sequence). J lost 0 bases, V lost 7 bases, and 4 bases had no gene match. This chain joins TRBV6-6 and TRBJ1-5, with 9 bases matching TRBD1. The clonotype was recovered from a human donor with juvenile idiopathic arthritis. The sample was CD4+ T cells from blood. DNA for the CDR3: TGTGCCAGCACCAGGACAGGGGATAGCAATCAGCCCCAGCATTTT. This encodes CASTRTGDSNQPQHF.